These 25 T cell receptor beta chains came from one sample sequenced in a study of a mutant IDH1 vaccine in newly diagnosed glioma. Time point reported: baseline, week 1 (first vaccination visit). Treatment reported: pre-vaccination baseline after standard-of-care therapy. Sequenced by immunoSEQ multiplex PCR; TCRdb stores in-frame clones only, minus some. The sample has 40,000 or so clones; 80% to 95% are singletons. Source: PBMCs, taken from a glioma patient treated with radiotherapy, temozolomide or both. Receptors originate from a man aged 18 to 30 with glioma.

This clone was seen just once. The DNA of the CDR3 is TGTGCCAGCAGCCAAGAACAGGTCCCTCGCTATGGCTACACCTTC. Translating gives CASSQEQVPRYGYTF. The chain carries TRBV4-2 and TRBJ1-2; D perhaps matches TRBD1 (5 bases). Germline assignment: CDR1 LGHNA and CDR2 YNFKEQ. Trimming shortened V by 0 bases and J by 4 bases, and 12 bases separated the two germline ends. The CDR3 has 15 amino acids.

The chain recombines TRBV30 with TRBJ1-5; D gene ambiguous. CDR3 length: 14 residues. V lost 1 base, J lost 0 bases, and 7 bases lay in between. CDR1 is GTSNPN and CDR2 is SVGIG in the germline V gene (reference sequence). This chain's CDR3 is CAWSDSYSNQPQHF. The CDR3 DNA is TGTGCCTGGAGTGACAGCTATAGCAATCAGCCCCAGCATTTT.

This chain connects TRBV19 to TRBJ1-5; D is undetermined. There are 13 residues in the CDR3. Trimming took 3 bases from V and 3 from J, leaving 6 bases between them. The germline V gene has CDR1 LNHDA and CDR2 SQIVND (reference sequence). CDR3 sequence (DNA): TGTGCCAGTAGTATCCACCCCAATCAGCCCCAGCATTTT. Amino acids: CASSIHPNQPQHF.

The rearrangement links TRBV30 to TRBJ2-1; 7 nucleotides line up with TRBD2. The CDR3 runs 14 residues. V lost 7 bases and J lost 0; bases outside the gene matches: 6. CDR1 GTSNPN and CDR2 SVGIG come from the germline V gene (reference sequence). For the CDR3, the DNA is TGTGCCTCTTCGGGGGGTAGCTCCTACAATGAGCAGTTCTTC. As protein: CASSGGSSYNEQFF. Together with reference TRBV30 and TRBJ2-1, the CDR3 gives the full variable domain: SQTIHQWPATLVQPVGSPLSLECTVEGTSNPNLYWYRQAAGRGLQLLFYSVGIGQISSEVPQNLSASRPQDRQFILSSKKLLLSDSGFYLCASSGGSSYNEQFFGPGTRLTVL.

This chain joins TRBV5-4 and TRBJ2-7; the D gene is possibly TRBD1 (6 bases). The CDR3 extends over 15 amino acids. The germline V gene has CDR1 SGHNT and CDR2 YYREEE (reference sequence). Trimming removed 4 bases at V and 5 bases at J, with 19 bases between. CDR3 sequence (DNA): TGTGCCAGCAGCCCGACAGGCCAGGGCCCCCACGAGCAGTACTTC. Protein product: CASSPTGQGPHEQYF.

The J gene is TRBJ1-1, the V gene TRBV29-1, with a tentative D call TRBD1 (5 bases). The CDR3 extends over 14 amino acids. The germline gives CDR1 SQVTM, CDR2 ANQGSEA. CDR3: CGTGGGFKFTEAFF. The CDR3, as DNA: TGCGGTACTGGGGGGGGGTTCAAGTTCACTGAAGCTTTCTTT.

The chain carries TRBV6-1 and TRBJ1-5; D remains ambiguous. CDR1 is MNHNS, CDR2 SASEGT, per germline. CDR3 length: 15 amino acids. The V end was cut by 2 bases, the J end by 0 bases, with 8 bases between. The CDR3 reads CASSELGASNQPQHF. CDR3 in DNA: TGTGCCAGCAGTGAATTGGGAGCTAGCAATCAGCCCCAGCATTTT.

The V and J genes are TRBV6-6 and TRBJ2-7, with 9 bases fitting TRBD1. The CDR3 has 15 residues. Germline V CDR1 and CDR2: MNHNY, SVGAGI (reference sequence). Trimming removed 6 bases from V and 0 bases from J; junction bases left unmatched: 6. The CDR3 DNA reads TGTGCCAGCAGCTCCGGGACAGGGAGCTCCTACGAGCAGTACTTC. This encodes CASSSGTGSSYEQYF.

The rearrangement joins TRBV7-9 to TRBJ2-7; 8 bases align to TRBD1. CDR1 is SEHNR and CDR2 is FQNEAQ in the germline V gene (reference sequence). The CDR3 is 15 amino acids. Losses at the gene ends were 1 base for V and 3 bases for J; bases not matched to a gene: 5. CDR3 sequence reads: CASSLGTGKNYEQYF. CDR3 in DNA: TGTGCCAGCAGCTTAGGGACAGGGAAAAACTACGAGCAGTACTTC.

The chain is built from TRBV27 and TRBJ2-3; D may be TRBD2 (5 bases). Germline CDR1 MNHEY, CDR2 SMNVEV (reference sequence). The germline V and J ends were trimmed by 4 bases and 7 bases, with 15 bases remaining between them. The CDR3 covers 14 residues. The CDR3 region is CASSSAGTLNTQYF. The DNA for the CDR3 is TGTGCCAGCAGTTCGGCGGGTACACTCAATACGCAGTATTTT.

V usage is TRBV5-1 and J usage is TRBJ2-5, with 8 bases identical to TRBD1. The CDR3 consists of 16 residues. V gave up 0 bases and J gave up 4 bases; unmatched junction bases: 8. CDR1 and CDR2 from the germline V gene are SGHRS and YFSETQ. DNA of the CDR3: TGCGCCAGCAGCTTGGCCGACAGGGGTGTGATAGAGACCCAGTACTTC. This sequence encodes CASSLADRGVIETQYF.

The chain links TRBV5-5 to TRBJ2-3; D perhaps matches TRBD2 (7 bases). CDR1 and CDR2 (germline): SGHKS, YYEKEE (reference sequence). Trimming left V 4 bases short and J 6 bases short, with 21 bases between. The CDR3 is 16 amino acids. The CDR3 sequence is CASSIWSNREGDTQYF. CDR3 coding DNA: TGTGCCAGCAGCATTTGGAGCAACAGGGAGGGGGATACGCAGTATTTT.

The CDR3 sequence: CASSSTGTAMNTEAFF. As DNA, the CDR3 is TGTGCCAGCAGCTCCACCGGGACAGCCATGAACACTGAAGCTTTCTTT. The V and J genes are TRBV7-6 and TRBJ1-1; 7 bases map to TRBD1. CDR3 length equals 16 residues. Germline values: CDR1 SGHVS, CDR2 FNYEAQ. Germline trimming cut 4 bases from V and 0 bases from J; bases unmatched to any gene: 8.

This chain joins TRBV4-1 and TRBJ1-2; possibly TRBD1 for D (5 bases). CDR3 length: 13 residues. Germline CDR1 is MGHRA and CDR2 is YSYEKL. V was shortened by 5 bases and J by 5 bases, with 12 bases between the two germline ends. The CDR3 DNA reads TGCGCCAGCAGCGAAGGGACGCGGTATGGCTACACCTTC. This gives the protein CASSEGTRYGYTF.

This clone was detected once. This chain links TRBV29-1 with TRBJ1-2, with a tentative D call TRBD1 (6 bases). V was shortened by 3 bases and J by 4 bases, with 12 bases between the two germline ends. The CDR3 sequence is 13 residues long. Germline lookup yields CDR1 SQVTM and CDR2 ANQGSEA. Written as DNA, the CDR3 is TGCAGCGTTGAGGCAGGGGCGGCCTATGGCTACACCTTC. Protein sequence: CSVEAGAAYGYTF. Filled out from reference TRBV29-1 and TRBJ1-2, the complete variable domain reads SAVISQKPSRDICQRGTSLTIQCQVDSQVTMMFWYRQQPGQSLTLIATANQGSEATYESGFVIDKFPISRPNLTFSTLTVSNMSPEDSSIYLCSVEAGAAYGYTFGSGTRLTVV.

This sequence joins TRBV15 and TRBJ1-1; 7 bases are shared with TRBD1. This CDR3 has 14 residues. Germline CDR1 and CDR2: LNHNV and YYDKDF (reference sequence). The ends lost 1 base at V and 1 base at J; junction bases unmatched: 0. The CDR3 reads CATSRGQGNTEAFF. The CDR3 region has the DNA TGTGCCACCAGCAGAGGACAGGGGAACACTGAAGCTTTCTTT. The whole variable domain, remainder taken from reference TRBV15 and TRBJ1-1, is DAMVIQNPRYQVTQFGKPVTLSCSQTLNHNVMYWYQQKSSQAPKLLFHYYDKDFNNEADTPDNFQSRRPNTSFCFLDIRSPGLGDTAMYLCATSRGQGNTEAFFGQGTRLTVV.

The chain uses TRBV27 and TRBJ1-2, with D uncertain. Germline CDR1 is MNHEY and CDR2 is SMNVEV (reference sequence). This CDR3 has 13 residues. V was pared by 6 bases and J by 1 base, with 9 bases between. The CDR3 nucleotides read TGTGCCAGCAGCCTGACGGGTAACTATGGCTACACCTTC. It codes for CASSLTGNYGYTF.

The chain recombines TRBV5-1 with TRBJ2-1; 10 bases align to TRBD2. The J segment lost 6 bases and the V segment lost 0 bases, leaving 3 bases of the junction unmatched. The CDR3 consists of 15 residues. CDR1 and CDR2 from the germline V gene are SGHRS and YFSETQ. CDR3 in DNA: TGCGCCAGCAGCTTGGGAGCGGGAGGGCGCAATGAGCAGTTCTTC. This codes for CASSLGAGGRNEQFF. The variable domain in full, with the rest retrieved from reference TRBV5-1 and TRBJ2-1, is KAGVTQTPRYLIKTRGQQVTLSCSPISGHRSVSWYQQTPGQGLQFLFEYFSETQRNKGNFPGRFSGRQFSNSRSEMNVSTLELGDSALYLCASSLGAGGRNEQFFGPGTRLTVL.

The chain employs TRBV6-5 and TRBJ2-1; D not certain. Trimming took 0 bases from V and 5 from J, leaving 8 bases between them. This CDR3 has 14 amino acids. CDR1 is MNHEY and CDR2 is SVGAGI in the germline V gene. The CDR3 is CASSYSIEDNEQFF. Written as DNA, the CDR3 is TGTGCCAGCAGTTACTCGATAGAGGACAATGAGCAGTTCTTC.

In this sample, this clone turned up once. The chain employs TRBV27 and TRBJ2-3; 13 bases are a match to TRBD2. CDR1 and CDR2 from the germline V gene are MNHEY and SMNVEV (reference sequence). This CDR3 has 15 residues. V lost 4 bases and J lost 4; bases outside the gene matches: 2. For the CDR3, the DNA is TGTGCCAGCAGTTGGACTAGCGGGAGCGCAGATACGCAGTATTTT. Its protein is CASSWTSGSADTQYF.

The CDR3 sequence is CASSSPEDPPYEQYF. The CDR3 bases are TGTGCCAGCAGCTCCCCTGAAGATCCTCCCTACGAGCAGTACTTC. The chain recombines TRBV7-2 with TRBJ2-7; D is unresolved. Germline CDR1 is SGHTA and CDR2 is FQGNSA. The CDR3 extends over 15 amino acids. V was pared by 4 bases and J by 2 bases, with 15 bases between.

J is TRBJ2-7 and V is TRBV15; 7 positions agree with TRBD2. The CDR3 extends over 16 amino acids. The V segment lost 0 bases and the J segment 5 bases; nucleotides outside the gene matches: 10. The germline V gene has CDR1 LNHNV and CDR2 YYDKDF (reference sequence). This CDR3 is CATSRDRPGGVHEQYF. Here the CDR3 DNA reads TGTGCCACCAGCAGAGATCGACCGGGAGGAGTCCACGAGCAGTACTTC.

The chain joins TRBV7-2 to TRBJ2-3, with 7 bases identical to TRBD1. This CDR3 is 15 amino acids long. CDR1 is SGHTA, CDR2 FQGNSA, per germline. With V trimmed by 6 bases and J by 4 bases, 10 bases remained unmatched. The DNA of the CDR3 is TGTGCCAGCAGTACGACAGGGAGAGGGTCAGATACGCAGTATTTT. Translating it yields CASSTTGRGSDTQYF.

This chain links TRBV5-8 with TRBJ1-5; 7 bases line up with TRBD1. The CDR3 has 16 amino acids. Germline-derived CDR1 and CDR2 are SGHTS and YDEGEE. V lost 0 bases and J lost 3; bases outside the gene matches: 6. Here the CDR3 reads CASSLGQGTDNQPQHF. In DNA form, the CDR3 reads TGTGCCAGCAGCTTGGGGCAAGGGACAGACAATCAGCCCCAGCATTTT.

This chain links TRBV6-5 with TRBJ1-3; 7 bases map to TRBD1. Germline CDR1 is MNHEY and CDR2 is SVGAGI. Germline trimming cut 2 bases from V and 4 bases from J; bases unmatched to any gene: 5. The CDR3 loop spans 15 amino acids. CDR3 residues: CASSYGGGPGNTIYF. CDR3 DNA: TGTGCCAGCAGTTACGGAGGGGGCCCCGGAAACACCATATATTTT.